A single TCR beta chain is shown here with its context. In the source study's methods: For nucleated cells, counts were estimated from reference gene primer amplification. Some clones are missing from TCRdb's copy, which holds only in-frame ones; the method was immunoSEQ multiplex PCR. The V and J calls and clone size were taken over from that table, and D and trimming were inferred from the DNA. Found here are some 250,000 clones, 88% of them singletons; the top ten hold about 0.99%. Deletions cut 4 bases from V and 0 bases from J, with 14 bases between. In germline, CDR1 is SGHRS, CDR2 YFSETQ. CDR3 size: 16 residues. The data are from a study of blood T cell repertoires in COVID-19.

The rearrangement uses TRBV5-1 and TRBJ1-3; D is perhaps TRBD1 (5 bases). The receptor was derived from a woman aged 40 to 49 who had recovered from COVID-19. The sequenced material came from peripheral blood. In DNA, the CDR3 is TGCGCCAGCAGCGGAACCGGGACTCACTCTGGAAACACCATATATTTT. Encoded protein: CASSGTGTHSGNTIYF.